A single sample is the source of the 11 T cell receptor beta chains below, sequenced in a study of blood T cell repertoires in COVID-19. Only in-frame clones appear in the TCRdb table, and some are missing; sequencing was by immunoSEQ multiplex PCR. The repertoire holds 200,000 to 300,000 clones, with around nine tenths as singletons. Sequencing input: peripheral blood. These receptors were obtained from a woman aged 60-70 years with COVID-19, enrolled during active disease.

The CDR3 region has the DNA TGTGCCACCGCCGACCCAGGGTTAAGACAGCCCCAGCATTTT. Translated: CATADPGLRQPQHF. The chain links TRBV15 to TRBJ1-5; a possible D gene is TRBD1 (5 bases). Trimming removed 8 bases from V and 7 bases from J, with 18 bases in between. This CDR3 region has 14 residues. Germline CDR1 LNHNV, CDR2 YYDKDF (reference sequence).

The CDR3 nucleotides are TGTGCCATCAGTGGAGGGAGCGGGAGTGGCACCGGGGAGCTGTTTTTT. It is translated as CAISGGSGSGTGELFF. The chain employs TRBV10-3 and TRBJ2-2; 8 nucleotides match TRBD2. V was pared by 4 bases and J by 4 bases, with 8 bases of the junction left unmatched. CDR1 and CDR2 from the germline V gene are ENHRY and SYGVKD. The CDR3 has 16 residues.

This chain joins TRBV4-1 and TRBJ1-1; TRBD1 matches 7 bases. The CDR3 is made up of 14 amino acids. Germline-derived CDR1 and CDR2 are MGHRA and YSYEKL. J gave up 3 bases and V 4 bases, and 5 bases lay outside the gene matches. CDR3 loop: CASSPTGFYTEAFF. The CDR3 DNA reads TGCGCCAGCAGCCCGACAGGGTTCTACACTGAAGCTTTCTTT.

This clone was seen a few times. J is TRBJ2-7 and V is TRBV28, with 10 bases fitting TRBD1. Germline V gene lookup returns CDR1 MDHEN and CDR2 SYDVKM. CDR3 length equals 15 residues. V gave up 5 bases and J gave up 5 bases; unmatched junction bases: 9. The CDR3 DNA is TGTGCCAGCAGTCTCGGGACAGGGGAGACGGACGAGCAGTACTTC. Translated: CASSLGTGETDEQYF.

The CDR3 region is CASSLGPTGGEETQYF. For the CDR3, the DNA is TGCGCCAGCAGCCTGGGCCCGACAGGGGGCGAGGAGACCCAGTACTTC. V gene TRBV5-1 combines with J gene TRBJ2-5; 10 positions match TRBD1. The CDR3 contains 16 residues. Germline loops: CDR1 SGHRS, CDR2 YFSETQ. V shed 4 bases and J 5 bases; nucleotides not matched to a gene: 11.

This clone has only a few counts. The V call is TRBV28, the J call TRBJ1-2; D unclear. V gave up 2 bases and J gave up 5 bases, with 15 bases separating them. The germline CDR1 and CDR2 sequences are MDHEN and SYDVKM. The length of the CDR3 is 15 residues. The CDR3 DNA reads as TGTGCCAGCAGTTTACCCCGCGGGCGGCCTTATGGCTACACCTTC. Translating it yields CASSLPRGRPYGYTF.

The CDR3 DNA follows: TGTGCCAGTAGCACTAGCGGAGGTGGGTTAGGTGGGCACTACAATGAGCAGTTCTTC. This gives the protein CASSTSGGGLGGHYNEQFF. This chain joins TRBV19 and TRBJ2-1; 8 bases fit TRBD2. V was pared by 6 bases and J by 3 bases, with 19 bases of the junction left unmatched. This CDR3 has 19 residues. Germline V lookup: CDR1 LNHDA, CDR2 SQIVND (reference sequence).

In this sample, this clone turned up many times. The chain employs TRBV4-1 and TRBJ2-2, with 7 bases fitting TRBD2. The trim removed 1 base at V and 0 bases at J, leaving 2 bases unmatched. The CDR3 is 16 residues long. CDR1 is MGHRA and CDR2 is YSYEKL in the germline V gene. In DNA, the CDR3 is TGCGCCAGCAGCCAAGGGAGCGGGGCGAACACCGGGGAGCTGTTTTTT. Its protein is CASSQGSGANTGELFF.

V gene TRBV7-2 combines with J gene TRBJ1-6; no reliable D call. Trimming left V 5 bases short and J 7 bases short, with 9 bases between. The CDR3 contains 13 residues. CDR1 and CDR2 (germline): SGHTA, FQGNSA. As DNA, the CDR3 is TGTGCCAGCAGCGTGTCAGTGAATTCACCCCTCCACTTT. It is translated as CASSVSVNSPLHF.

The V call is TRBV6-5, the J call TRBJ1-1; the D is unclear. V was clipped by 5 bases and J by 4 bases, with 5 bases between them. Germline V gene sequence: CDR1 MNHEY, CDR2 SVGAGI. CDR3 size: 11 residues. The CDR3 sequence is CASSRGTEAFF. The CDR3 DNA reads as TGTGCCAGCAGTCGAGGCACTGAAGCTTTCTTT.

V and J are TRBV11-2 and TRBJ2-3; D is ambiguous. This CDR3 is built from 12 residues. Germline CDR1 SGHAT, CDR2 FQNNGV. V was pared by 1 base and J by 8 bases, with 7 bases between. CDR3 nucleotide sequence: TGTGCCAGCAGCTTAGGCGGCGGTACGCAGTATTTT. Encoded protein: CASSLGGGTQYF.